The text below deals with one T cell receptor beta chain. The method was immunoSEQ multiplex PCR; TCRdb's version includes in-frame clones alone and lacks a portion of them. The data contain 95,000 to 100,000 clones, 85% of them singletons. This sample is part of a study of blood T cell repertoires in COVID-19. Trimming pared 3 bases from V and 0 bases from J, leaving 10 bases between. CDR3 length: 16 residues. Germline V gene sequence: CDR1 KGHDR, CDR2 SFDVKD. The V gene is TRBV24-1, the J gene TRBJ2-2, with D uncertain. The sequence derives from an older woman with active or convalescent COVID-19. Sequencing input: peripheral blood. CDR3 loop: CATSDEAFPNTGELFF. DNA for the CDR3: TGTGCCACCAGTGATGAAGCGTTCCCGAACACCGGGGAGCTGTTTTTT.